The present entry profiles one T cell receptor beta chain with its context. What it binds is unknown. These data come from a study of Ad26.COV2.S vaccination and SARS-CoV-2 variants. The CDR3 is made up of 14 amino acids. The V end lost 5 bases, the J end lost 7 bases, and 15 bases lay between the germline ends. Germline lookup yields CDR1 LGHNT and CDR2 FRNRAP. Measured with immunoSEQ multiplex PCR; TCRdb has only the in-frame clones, and not every one. The sample has approximately 140,000 clones, 86% seen once. General study findings and limits: Recipients given vaccine exceeded placebo recipients in spike-specific TCR breadth. The TCR breadth and depth analyses may have produced an underestimate of total T cell responses. Non-spike TCR breadth did not differ much between vaccine and placebo recipients.

This clonotype was obtained from a human donor who had recovered from COVID-19. V usage is TRBV12-5 and J usage is TRBJ1-3; the D gene is possibly TRBD1 (5 bases). The specimen was peripheral blood, collected after recovery from COVID-19. CDR3 sequence (DNA): TGTGCTAGTGGTACCCGGGACGGTGGGAACACCATATATTTT. Protein product: CASGTRDGGNTIYF.